These 18 T cell receptor beta chains came from one sample sequenced in a study of cytomegalovirus exposure and HLA in healthy donors. Vbeta (60) and Jbeta (13) primers were used in the PCR. Only in-frame clones appear in the TCRdb table, and some are missing; sequencing was by immunoSEQ multiplex PCR. The sample lists 150,000 to 200,000 clones; around 90% were seen once. The source material was PBMCs. Receptors originate from a woman aged 18 to 35 in good health and CMV-seronegative.

This chain joins TRBV7-8 and TRBJ1-2; the match to TRBD1 covers 9 bases. Losses at the gene ends were 4 bases for V and 4 bases for J; bases not matched to a gene: 7. The CDR3 covers 15 residues. CDR1 is SGHVS, CDR2 FQNEAQ, per germline. The CDR3: CASSSSGQGIYGYTF. As DNA, the CDR3 is TGTGCCAGCAGCTCGTCCGGACAGGGGATCTATGGCTACACCTTC. Full variable domain (missing parts from reference TRBV7-8 and TRBJ1-2): GAGVSQSPRYKVAKRGQDVALRCDPISGHVSLFWYQQALGQGPEFLTYFQNEAQLDKSGLPSDRFFAERPEGSVSTLKIQRTQQEDSAVYLCASSSSGQGIYGYTFGSGTRLTVV.

This chain connects TRBV28 to TRBJ2-3; 11 nucleotides match TRBD2. V lost 6 bases to trimming and J lost 1 base; unmatched junction nucleotides: 6. The CDR3 has 16 residues. Per germline, CDR1 MDHEN and CDR2 SYDVKM. This chain's CDR3 is CASRGTSGVGTDTQYF. CDR3 nucleotide sequence: TGTGCCAGCAGAGGGACTAGCGGAGTTGGCACAGATACGCAGTATTTT.

The V call is TRBV6-5, the J call TRBJ1-2, with 7 bases identical to TRBD1. Germline V gene data show CDR1 as MNHEY and CDR2 as SVGAGI. The CDR3 consists of 14 residues. V shed 5 bases and J 3 bases; nucleotides not matched to a gene: 6. The CDR3: CASSGDSPYYGYTF. The CDR3 nucleotides read TGTGCCAGCAGTGGGGACAGTCCTTACTATGGCTACACCTTC.

This clone was detected only a few times. V is TRBV9 and J is TRBJ2-3, with 12 bases lining up with TRBD2. The CDR3 is 16 amino acids. Germline V gives CDR1 SGDLS, CDR2 YYNGEE. Trimming removed 3 bases from V and 0 bases from J; junction bases left unmatched: 2. CDR3 DNA sequence: TGTGCCAGCAGCGCGGGGACTAGCGGGAGCACAGATACGCAGTATTTT. Translation gives CASSAGTSGSTDTQYF.

CDR3 residues: CASSQETSWDEQFF. The CDR3, as DNA: TGTGCCAGCAGCCAGGAGACTAGCTGGGATGAGCAGTTCTTC. The rearrangement uses TRBV4-2 and TRBJ2-1, with 7 bases aligning to TRBD2. This CDR3 is 14 amino acids long. With V trimmed by 3 bases and J by 8 bases, 7 bases remained unmatched. Germline V gives CDR1 LGHNA, CDR2 YNFKEQ.

The chain employs TRBV30 and TRBJ1-1, with a possible D match to TRBD1 (6 bases). V was clipped by 4 bases and J by 3 bases, with 21 bases between them. There are 16 residues in the CDR3. CDR1 and CDR2 (germline): GTSNPN, SVGIG (reference sequence). In DNA form, the CDR3 reads TGTGCCTGGATTCAACAGAGGGGGGGAGGGGACACTGAAGCTTTCTTT. Translating it yields CAWIQQRGGGDTEAFF.

The rearrangement uses TRBV27 and TRBJ2-7, with unresolved D. Germline V gene lookup returns CDR1 MNHEY and CDR2 SMNVEV (reference sequence). This CDR3 region has 15 residues. Trimming removed 4 bases from V and 1 base from J, with 14 bases in between. CDR3 DNA: TGTGCCAGCAGTTCTCCGGGTCGCTCATCCTACGAGCAGTACTTC. Translated, it gives CASSSPGRSSYEQYF.

This clone was found a few times. J is TRBJ1-1 and V is TRBV19; D is possibly TRBD1 (5 bases). The V end lost 3 bases, the J end lost 3 bases, and 8 bases lay between the germline ends. Germline values: CDR1 LNHDA, CDR2 SQIVND (reference sequence). The CDR3 is 13 residues long. The CDR3 region is CASSIQGYTEAFF. The CDR3 region has the DNA TGTGCCAGTAGTATCCAGGGCTACACTGAAGCTTTCTTT.

The chain has TRBV7-2 and TRBJ1-1; D not certain. Germline-derived CDR1 and CDR2 are SGHTA and FQGNSA. Trimming shortened V by 5 bases and J by 1 base, and 5 bases separated the two germline ends. CDR3 length equals 12 residues. CDR3 DNA sequence: TGTGCCAGCAGCGAACAGAACACTGAAGCTTTCTTT. Its translation is CASSEQNTEAFF.

This clone was detected a few times. V is TRBV5-1 and J is TRBJ2-5, with 7 bases matching TRBD2. CDR1 is SGHRS, CDR2 YFSETQ, per germline. CDR3 size: 15 residues. The V segment lost 3 bases and the J segment 3 bases; nucleotides outside the gene matches: 8. CDR3 DNA: TGCGCCAGCAGCTCGGGGGGACCCACAGAAGAGACCCAGTACTTC. The encoded protein is CASSSGGPTEETQYF.

This chain joins TRBV7-8 and TRBJ1-2, with 7 bases matching TRBD1. The V gene end was trimmed by 4 bases and the J gene end by 4 bases; junction bases not matched to a gene: 0. The germline CDR1 and CDR2 sequences are SGHVS and FQNEAQ. The length of the CDR3 is 12 residues. Here the CDR3 DNA reads TGTGCCAGCAGCTGGGACAGCTATGGCTACACCTTC. Translating it yields CASSWDSYGYTF. Supplemented by reference TRBV7-8 and TRBJ1-2, the full variable domain reads GAGVSQSPRYKVAKRGQDVALRCDPISGHVSLFWYQQALGQGPEFLTYFQNEAQLDKSGLPSDRFFAERPEGSVSTLKIQRTQQEDSAVYLCASSWDSYGYTFGSGTRLTVV.

This chain connects TRBV5-1 to TRBJ1-2; a weak D match, TRBD1 (6 bases). CDR3 length: 15 residues. Per germline, CDR1 SGHRS and CDR2 YFSETQ. The V and J ends lost 5 bases and 7 bases respectively, with 21 bases between them. Here the CDR3 DNA reads TGCGCCAGCAGTCTTGGACCCCAGGGGCAGGGTGGCTACACCTTC. It is translated as CASSLGPQGQGGYTF.

CDR3 coding DNA: TGTGCCAGCAGCCCCCTCTCCTCGTTTAGCTCTGGGGCCAACGTCCTGACTTTC. Its translation: CASSPLSSFSSGANVLTF. The chain uses TRBV14 and TRBJ2-6; no firm D call. This CDR3 has 18 amino acids. From germline, CDR1 is SGHDN and CDR2 FVKESK. Trimming took off 4 bases at V and 0 bases at J, with 16 bases between the two ends.

V gene TRBV13 combines with J gene TRBJ2-7, with TRBD2 matching over 7 bases. Trimming at V came to 0 bases and at J to 5 bases, leaving 10 bases not matched to a gene. This CDR3 region has 16 residues. Germline CDR1 reads PRHDT; CDR2 reads FYEKMQ (reference sequence). The CDR3, as DNA: TGTGCCAGCAGCTTAGGCAGCGGGACCAGGGTCGACGAGCAGTACTTC. Protein product: CASSLGSGTRVDEQYF.

The V and J genes are TRBV19 and TRBJ2-3, with a weak D call TRBD1 (6 bases). The V end was cut by 5 bases, the J end by 1 base, with 13 bases between. CDR1 is LNHDA, CDR2 SQIVND, per germline (reference sequence). The CDR3 consists of 15 residues. CDR3 nucleotide sequence: TGTGCCAGTAGTTTACAGGGTCCTGGCACAGATACGCAGTATTTT. It specifies CASSLQGPGTDTQYF.

On this clone itself: Other nucleotide sequences from this sample produce the same CDR3. V gene TRBV4-1 combines with J gene TRBJ2-7; possible D gene TRBD2, 7 bases. Germline V gene sequence: CDR1 MGHRA, CDR2 YSYEKL. This CDR3 comprises 17 residues. Trimming pared 4 bases from V and 4 bases from J, leaving 23 bases between. The CDR3 DNA follows: TGCGCCAGCAGCCTTGGAGGGGGGGCGTTAGGTGGTTACGAGCAGTACTTC. It codes for CASSLGGGALGGYEQYF.

J is TRBJ2-7 and V is TRBV2; TRBD1 agrees at 9 bases. CDR3 length: 14 residues. Germline-derived CDR1 and CDR2 are SNHLY and FYNNEI. The V segment lost 2 bases and the J segment 6 bases; nucleotides outside the gene matches: 5. The CDR3 nucleotides are TGTGCCAGCAGTGAACTCGACAGGGGGAGCGAGCAGTACTTC. It translates to CASSELDRGSEQYF.

The chain couples TRBV7-2 to TRBJ2-7; 11 bases are shared with TRBD1. J was trimmed by 4 bases and V by 0 bases; bases with no gene match: 11. The CDR3 runs to 18 residues. Germline lookup yields CDR1 SGHTA and CDR2 FQGNSA. The DNA for the CDR3 is TGTGCCAGCAGCTTAGCCTGGACAGGGGGCGCCGGAAAGTACGAGCAGTACTTC. It specifies CASSLAWTGGAGKYEQYF.